This T cell receptor (beta chain) was identified in a study of OX40 agonist ivuxolimab in advanced cancers. Overall study: From about 23 to 85 years was the age range, with a mean of around 60 years, and 65% to 90% were male.

This table comes from immunoSEQ multiplex PCR, and its TCRdb copy is limited to in-frame clones, with some not included. Among under 13,000 clones listed, roughly four fifths were seen once. V shed 0 bases and J shed 3 bases, with 6 bases lying between them. Per germline, CDR1 SGHDT and CDR2 YYEEEE. This CDR3 is built from 14 residues. Overall study findings and caveats: The authors did not determine the antigen specificity of the expanded peripheral T cells. More expanded clones were found, on average, in CD8+ than in CD4+ T cells. Dose levels from 0.1 to 3.0 mg/kg saw CD4+ and CD8+ blood T cells expand clonally by week 6.

As regards this clone: Its specificity is not known.

The sample was CD4+ or CD8+ T cells sorted from blood, taken in a trial of the OX40 agonist ivuxolimab. V usage is TRBV5-6 and J usage is TRBJ2-2; D not certain. This receptor was taken from an adult with an advanced solid tumor such as melanoma, head and neck, liver or kidney cancer. This chain's CDR3 is CASSLVLDTGELFF. The CDR3 DNA follows: TGTGCCAGCAGCTTGGTTTTGGACACCGGGGAGCTGTTTTTT.